This T cell receptor (beta chain) was identified in a study of cytotoxic CD8 clonotypes in ibrutinib-treated CLL. About the study: Overall, some 25 responses were partial and 2 complete; following median about 69 months, approximately 15 patients stayed remitted and about twelve progressed. Findings of the study overall: A rise in clonality was seen at ibrutinib response, and a fall back toward baseline was seen at progression. Researchers report that baseline clonality outpaced age-matched healthy donors and tracked circulating CD8+ T-cell counts.

Depths of 1 in 200,000 to 1 in 1 million T cells were the sequencing target. The repertoire was sequenced with immunoSEQ multiplex PCR; TCRdb's copy has only in-frame clones and lacks some. The profile covers 150,000 or so clones, with approximately 75% appearing a single time and about 29% taken by the ten largest. Turning to this clone: Its specificity is unknown.

CDR3 length: 12 amino acids. The germline V and J ends were trimmed by 4 bases and 6 bases, with 8 bases remaining between them. The V gene's germline CDR1 is SEHNR and CDR2 FQNEAQ (reference sequence). The J gene is TRBJ2-3, the V gene TRBV7-9; the D gene is possibly TRBD2 (5 bases). This clonotype was obtained from a human donor with chronic lymphocytic leukemia. Sequencing was performed on PBMCs, taken after 12 months of ibrutinib treatment. Written as DNA, the CDR3 is TGTGCCAGCAGCTCACCGGGGGATACGCAGTATTTT. This translates into CASSSPGDTQYF.